This TCR beta chain was identified during a study of T cell responses to AZD1222 COVID-19 vaccine (dated by TCRdb to the early 2020s). Describing the broader study: TCR sequencing was performed for 230 to 250 trial participants, of whom about 210 were given two doses of AZD1222 and some 25 were given two doses of MenACWY control vaccine. Trial participants were enrolled by age into 18-55, 56-69 and 70-plus year subgroups, with roughly 160, 29 and 62 TCR-sequenced participants respectively.

The CDR3 starts with the cysteine, ends with the phenylalanine, and has 15 residues. Just the 45-base CDR3 DNA is kept, in frame starting at base 1. For CDR1 and CDR2, the germline V gene lists MNHEY and SVGAGI. Deletion took 0 bases off V and 4 bases off J, with a span of 10 bases between the germline ends. The CDR3 regions of human TCRbeta chains were subjected to immunosequencing. Turning to the authors' computational methods: TCRs in the repertoires were matched against a reference library of SARS-CoV-2-specific TCRs that had been generated with the MIRA antigen-specificity platform. Breadth was defined as the fraction of unique TCRs that were SARS-CoV-2-associated, and depth was defined as the fraction of total T cells that were SARS-CoV-2-associated. Using the MIRA data, each spike-specific TCR was mapped to the spike region that the TCR reacts to and placed in a CD4 or CD8 class. Log10-transformed breadth and depth values were compared by one-way ANOVA with Sidak's multiple comparisons tests. In its TCRdb copy, this immuneACCESS table keeps in-frame sequences only and misses some clones. Where compared with another copy, unresolved V genes explain less than half of these, and the others have no known cause. Clone size and the V and J calls come from that table; the DNA yielded D and trimming. Counted in this sample were under 20,000 clones; 80% to 85% of them appeared once. Around 15% of the sample rests with the top ten.

The label giving this sample's time point can be read as: about 28 days (+/-7) after the second vaccine dose. AZD1222 recipients given second doses at about 4 weeks or at about 12 weeks were pooled, since spike-specific TCR depth and breadth were not found to differ between the two schedules. Vaccinee samples came from UK trials COV001 and COV002, including a single-blind randomized controlled phase 2/3 trial of AZD1222 (ChAdOx1 nCoV-19) in healthy adults. For TCRbeta chain sequencing, PBMC samples were collected from trial participants at day 0 and at day 28 after the second dose. Points on this clone: Its antigen remains unidentified. No per-base quality is available; no much larger clone lies one base away.

Results and caveats for the whole study, not just this receptor: In the small 56-69-year group, the increase in depth fell short of significance, most likely because of low power. After two AZD1222 doses, spike-specific TCR breadth and depth were significantly higher than at day 0 and than in MenACWY recipients. Participants were mostly white British, with more females than males. The authors suggested clonal diversity may have been underestimated. Conclusions about previously exposed vaccinees are limited, since just six or seven AZD1222 recipients were seropositive for SARS-CoV-2 at baseline. CD4 TCRs associated with the vaccine covered the entire spike protein, and the dominant responses were in regions 160-218 and 743-854. No day 14 peak-response samples were available, so repertoires were characterized only after the peak T cell response. Nearly half of unique spike-specific TCRs reportedly recognized epitopes outside regions mutated in the B.1.351 and B.1.1.7 variants.

The sample in question was peripheral blood, obtained 28 days after the second AZD1222 dose. The rearrangement joined TRBV6-5 to TRBJ2-1; the D segment might be TRBD1 or TRBD2, since each matches 5 bases. The sequence was obtained from an adult who received the AZD1222 COVID-19 vaccine. The CDR3: CASSYSPGHYNEQFF. The nucleotide sequence is TGTGCCAGCAGTTACTCCCCGGGGCATTACAATGAGCAGTTCTTC.